This entry lists 18 T cell receptor beta chains sequenced from one sample in a study of beta chain features in type 1 diabetes. Antigen specificity for these receptors is unknown. The study, taken as a whole, reports: Among all four CD4+ subsets, Type 1 diabetes patients had TCRB CDR3s that were moderately but significantly shorter.

All of the isolated RNA was reverse transcribed, so expressed TCRB transcripts were sequenced. Here immunoSEQ multiplex PCR was the method, and the copy in TCRdb shows in-frame clones only, minus some. The sample includes about 270,000 clones, about 13% of them seen just once. The sample taken for sequencing was naive CD4+ T cells from blood. All receptors come from a man aged 25 to 45 with type 1 diabetes.

The chain uses TRBV9 and TRBJ2-1; 10 nucleotides align to TRBD2. The trim removed 2 bases at V and 7 bases at J, leaving 12 bases unmatched. The CDR3 contains 17 residues. The V gene's germline CDR1 is SGDLS and CDR2 YYNGEE. Here the CDR3 reads CASSVVVSGRARNEQFF. For the CDR3, the DNA is TGTGCCAGCAGCGTCGTCGTCAGCGGGAGGGCCCGAAATGAGCAGTTCTTC.

The V call is TRBV7-6, the J call TRBJ2-7; tentative D call: TRBD1 (8 bases). Between the trimmed V and J ends, which lost 5 bases and 5 bases, there was a span of 22 bases. This CDR3 is built from 16 residues. Germline assignment: CDR1 SGHVS and CDR2 FNYEAQ. The CDR3 is CASSLGQGGLSHEQYF. For the CDR3, the DNA is TGTGCCAGCAGCCTTGGACAGGGAGGGTTATCCCACGAGCAGTACTTC.

V usage is TRBV28 and J usage is TRBJ2-2, with unresolved D. There are 12 residues in the CDR3. CDR1 is MDHEN and CDR2 is SYDVKM in the germline V gene. Between the trimmed V and J ends, which lost 3 bases and 9 bases, there was a span of 8 bases. The CDR3 sequence: CASSLASRELFF. Written as DNA, the CDR3 is TGTGCCAGCAGTTTGGCATCCCGGGAGCTGTTTTTT.

This clone was found a few times. The chain couples TRBV15 to TRBJ2-1, with D possibly TRBD2 on 6 matching bases. This CDR3 comprises 14 residues. Germline V CDR1 and CDR2: LNHNV, YYDKDF (reference sequence). Trimming took 1 base from V and 10 from J, leaving 14 bases between them. As DNA, the CDR3 is TGTGCCACCAGCAGAGTGTTGACTAGGGTCGAGCAGTTCTTC. This encodes CATSRVLTRVEQFF.

This clone was seen a handful of times. The rearrangement joins TRBV9 to TRBJ2-1; TRBD2 aligns across 7 bases. This CDR3 spans 17 amino acids. CDR1 and CDR2 (germline): SGDLS, YYNGEE. V was clipped by 0 bases and J by 5 bases; unmatched bases: 11. The CDR3 loop reads CASSVALSSGRNNEQFF. CDR3 sequence (DNA): TGTGCCAGCAGCGTAGCTCTCTCTAGCGGAAGAAACAATGAGCAGTTCTTC. The whole variable domain, filled in from reference TRBV9 and TRBJ2-1, reads DSGVTQTPKHLITATGQRVTLRCSPRSGDLSVYWYQQSLDQGLQFLIQYYNGEERAKGNILERFSAQQFPDLHSELNLSSLELGDSALYFCASSVALSSGRNNEQFFGPGTRLTVL.

In its sample, this clone was seen a few times. V gene TRBV30 combines with J gene TRBJ2-1; the match to TRBD2 covers 15 bases. This CDR3 comprises 18 residues. The germline CDR1 and CDR2 sequences are GTSNPN and SVGIG (reference sequence). Trimming cost V 5 bases and J 3 bases; bases outside gene matches: 11. The DNA of the CDR3 is TGTGCCTGGGGCACCGGGACTAGCGGGAGGTCCTACTACAATGAGCAGTTCTTC. Translating gives CAWGTGTSGRSYYNEQFF.

The chain has TRBV7-6 and TRBJ2-5, with D hard to call. The V gene's germline CDR1 is SGHVS and CDR2 FNYEAQ. Trimming took off 6 bases at V and 0 bases at J, with 11 bases between the two ends. The CDR3 is 14 amino acids. CDR3 DNA sequence: TGTGCCAGCAGTCTCTTCCAGGACCAAGAGACCCAGTACTTC. It is translated as CASSLFQDQETQYF.

V and J are TRBV18 and TRBJ1-2; D remains unclear. Germline V gives CDR1 KGHSH, CDR2 LQKENI. The CDR3 sequence is 16 residues long. V was trimmed by 3 bases and J by 6 bases, leaving 20 bases between them. Written as DNA, the CDR3 is TGTGCCAGCTCACCTTTTTCACCGGGAGAAAGGAATGGCTACACCTTC. It translates to CASSPFSPGERNGYTF. Looking up the rest from reference TRBV18 and TRBJ1-2 gives the full variable domain: NAGVMQNPRHLVRRRGQEARLRCSPMKGHSHVYWYRQLPEEGLKFMVYLQKENIIDESGMPKERFSAEFPKEGPSILRIQQVVRGDSAAYFCASSPFSPGERNGYTFGSGTRLTVV.

This chain connects TRBV30 to TRBJ2-5; D not certain. Trimming removed 1 base from V and 4 bases from J, with 4 bases in between. The CDR3 has 11 amino acids. Germline V CDR1 and CDR2: GTSNPN, SVGIG (reference sequence). DNA for the CDR3: TGTGCCTGGAGTGGAGTAGAGACCCAGTACTTC. Protein sequence: CAWSGVETQYF.

The V call is TRBV7-2, the J call TRBJ2-1, with D possibly TRBD2 on 6 matching bases. The CDR3 has 15 residues. From germline, CDR1 is SGHTA and CDR2 FQGNSA. Trimming removed 5 bases from V and 3 bases from J, with 14 bases in between. CDR3 sequence (DNA): TGTGCCAGCAGCCTTAGCGGTTTGGGCTACAATGAGCAGTTCTTC. Translation gives CASSLSGLGYNEQFF.

This clone was found a few times. This chain links TRBV7-2 with TRBJ1-5; D may be TRBD1 (5 bases). Per germline, CDR1 SGHTA and CDR2 FQGNSA. V lost 4 bases and J lost 5, with 15 bases in between. The CDR3 length is 15 residues. The CDR3 is CASSSFSGSYQPQHF. The DNA for the CDR3 is TGTGCCAGCAGCTCCTTTTCAGGGTCCTATCAGCCCCAGCATTTT.

The chain recombines TRBV28 with TRBJ1-1; no reliable D call. Germline lookup yields CDR1 MDHEN and CDR2 SYDVKM. V lost 5 bases and J lost 4, with 11 bases in between. The CDR3 has 13 residues. The CDR3, as DNA: TGTGCCAGCAGTCCCGCGGGGAGCACTGAAGCTTTCTTT. Residues: CASSPAGSTEAFF.

This chain joins TRBV10-3 and TRBJ2-2; D might be TRBD1 (6 bases). The CDR3 loop spans 15 amino acids. The V gene's germline CDR1 is ENHRY and CDR2 SYGVKD. Trimming removed 0 bases at V and 1 base at J, with 6 bases between. The CDR3: CAISESTGNTGELFF. CDR3 in DNA: TGTGCCATCAGTGAGTCGACAGGGAACACCGGGGAGCTGTTTTTT.

The rearrangement joins TRBV9 to TRBJ2-7; 9 nucleotides align to TRBD1. This CDR3 spans 16 amino acids. The V gene end was trimmed by 0 bases and the J gene end by 4 bases; junction bases not matched to a gene: 8. Germline CDR1 and CDR2: SGDLS and YYNGEE. The CDR3 sequence is CASSVGGQGYGYEQYF. CDR3 coding DNA: TGTGCCAGCAGCGTAGGTGGACAGGGGTATGGGTACGAGCAGTACTTC.

The chain links TRBV2 to TRBJ2-4, with a possible D match to TRBD1 (5 bases). CDR3 length: 17 amino acids. V was cut by 0 bases and J by 0 bases, with 12 bases left in between. Germline lookup yields CDR1 SNHLY and CDR2 FYNNEI. The CDR3 coding sequence is TGTGCCAGCAGTGAAGCGCTAGGTGACAGAGCCAAAAACATTCAGTACTTC. Translated, it gives CASSEALGDRAKNIQYF.

The CDR3 nucleotides are TGTGCCAGCAGTTCAGGGGGCGAAAGTCAGCCCCAGCATTTT. Protein sequence: CASSSGGESQPQHF. The chain has TRBV28 and TRBJ1-5, with 8 bases matching TRBD1. CDR1 is MDHEN, CDR2 SYDVKM, per germline. The CDR3 has 14 residues. The V and J ends lost 4 bases and 6 bases, in that order; junction bases with no gene match: 5.

J is TRBJ2-3 and V is TRBV5-1, with TRBD1 identical over 7 bases. This CDR3 has 15 amino acids. Germline values: CDR1 SGHRS, CDR2 YFSETQ. Trimming at V came to 0 bases and at J to 2 bases, leaving 3 bases not matched to a gene. The CDR3 region is CASSLAGQSTDTQYF. The DNA of the CDR3 is TGCGCCAGCAGCTTGGCGGGACAGTCCACAGATACGCAGTATTTT.

V is TRBV18 and J is TRBJ2-5; 8 bases are shared with TRBD1. This CDR3 region has 15 residues. Germline trimming cut 6 bases from V and 2 bases from J; bases unmatched to any gene: 8. CDR1 and CDR2 (germline): KGHSH, LQKENI. The CDR3 bases are TGTGCCAGCTCCGACAGGGGAGCGGCACAAGAGACCCAGTACTTC. Translating it yields CASSDRGAAQETQYF. Based on the CDR3 plus reference TRBV18 and TRBJ2-5, the full variable domain is NAGVMQNPRHLVRRRGQEARLRCSPMKGHSHVYWYRQLPEEGLKFMVYLQKENIIDESGMPKERFSAEFPKEGPSILRIQQVVRGDSAAYFCASSDRGAAQETQYFGPGTRLLVL.